This record covers a single T cell receptor (beta chain). The read comes to an end 3 residues before the CDR3 does, leaving the germline J gene to fill in the end. The record originates from a study of T cells in women clearing cervical HPV infection. The junction had 2 bases not matched to a gene; V was cut back by 2 bases and J by 2 bases. The CDR3 has 14 residues. The V gene's germline CDR1 is SGHVS and CDR2 FNYEAQ. Generated by immunoSEQ multiplex PCR, the TCRdb table keeps only in-frame clones and is missing some. The data include tens of thousands of clones; the top ten clones carry about 6.8%. The rearrangement joins TRBV7-6 to TRBJ2-7; 8 positions match TRBD2. This sequence originates from a woman aged 18-69 years with a cervical HPV16 infection that either progressed to CIN3+ or cleared (not recorded which). The sequencing sample was made of blood buffy coat. The CDR3 here is CASSLSGGTYEQYF. The CDR3 DNA, read in part, is TGTGCCAGCAGCTTAAGCGGGGGAACCTACGAG.